The 2 T cell receptor beta chains listed next were all sequenced from one sample in a study of shared clonotypes between healthy human individuals. TCRdb's copy holds only in-frame clones and misses some; the assay was immunoSEQ multiplex PCR. The repertoire includes about 510,000 clones, roughly 95% of them detected once, and roughly 0.06% sits in the top ten. The sequenced material came from naive CD4+ T cells sorted from blood. Described subset: CD45RA+ positively selected. These receptors all stem from a woman in her twenties or thirties in good health.

The J gene is TRBJ1-2, the V gene TRBV6-5, with a tentative D call TRBD1 (6 bases). CDR1 and CDR2 (germline): MNHEY, SVGAGI. Trimming pared 8 bases from V and 0 bases from J, leaving 16 bases between. This CDR3 contains 15 residues. CDR3 residues: CASGISGVSNYGYTF. Here the CDR3 DNA reads TGTGCCAGCGGAATTTCAGGGGTTTCTAACTATGGCTACACCTTC.

This chain connects TRBV2 to TRBJ1-2, with D possibly being TRBD1 (6 bases). The CDR3 sequence is 14 residues long. The V end lost 1 base, the J end lost 7 bases, and 13 bases lay between the germline ends. Per the germline V gene, CDR1 is SNHLY and CDR2 is FYNNEI. The CDR3 sequence is CASSEEGGLFGYTF. CDR3 bases: TGTGCCAGCAGTGAAGAGGGGGGGCTGTTTGGCTACACCTTC.